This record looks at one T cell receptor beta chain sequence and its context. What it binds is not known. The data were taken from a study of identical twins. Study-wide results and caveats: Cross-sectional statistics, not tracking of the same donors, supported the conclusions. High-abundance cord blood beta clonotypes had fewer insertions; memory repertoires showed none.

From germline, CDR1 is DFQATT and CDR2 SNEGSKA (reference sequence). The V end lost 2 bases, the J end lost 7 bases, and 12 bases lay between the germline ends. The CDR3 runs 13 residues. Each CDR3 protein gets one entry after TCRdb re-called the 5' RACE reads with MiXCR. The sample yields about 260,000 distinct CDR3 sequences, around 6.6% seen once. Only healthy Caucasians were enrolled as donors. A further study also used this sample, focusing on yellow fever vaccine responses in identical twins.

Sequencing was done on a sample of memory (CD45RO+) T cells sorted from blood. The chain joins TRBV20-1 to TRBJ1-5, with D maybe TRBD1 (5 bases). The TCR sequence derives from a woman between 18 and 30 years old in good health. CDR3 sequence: CSARSRDVQPQHF. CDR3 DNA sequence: TGCAGTGCTAGATCCAGGGATGTACAGCCCCAGCATTTT.